These T cell receptor beta chains were read from a single sample in a study of blood T cell repertoires in COVID-19. Assay used: immunoSEQ multiplex PCR; TCRdb lists only in-frame clones, some missing. In the table there are about 26,000 clones, roughly 89% of which are singletons. The sequenced sample was peripheral blood. Source of these receptors: a woman aged 60-75 years with active COVID-19. Each CDR3 is given with its conserved first and last residue. D genes are given only for firm matches. Size values are once, few and many counts, or a class for expanded clones, and some rows have none.

TRBJ2-7	TRBD2	.	TRBV29-1	CSGPGLAGFEQYF	TGCAGCGGTCCGGGACTAGCGGGATTCGAGCAGTACTTC
TRBJ2-2	TRBD2	.	TRBV6-2/TRBV6-3	CASSYGTSVSGELFF	TGTGCCAGCAGTTACGGGACTAGCGTATCCGGGGAGCTGTTTTTT
TRBJ1-4	.	.	TRBV25-1	CASSEEGPSEKLFF	TGTGCCAGCAGTGAAGAGGGTCCCTCTGAAAAACTGTTTTTT
TRBJ2-1	.	few	TRBV7-2	CASSSYYASQGNEQFF	TGTGCCAGCAGCTCCTACTACGCATCACAGGGCAATGAGCAGTTCTTC
TRBJ2-7	TRBD2	.	TRBV28	CASRPKLGLALSYEQYF	TGTGCCAGCAGGCCAAAATTGGGACTAGCGTTATCCTACGAGCAGTACTTC
TRBJ2-7	TRBD2	.	TRBV3-1/TRBV3-2	CASSFRLAGASEQYF	TGTGCCAGCAGCTTTCGACTAGCGGGGGCCTCGGAGCAGTACTTC
TRBJ2-1	.	.	TRBV6-5	CASRRGEAPYNEQFF	TGTGCCAGCAGGCGAGGGGAGGCCCCCTACAATGAGCAGTTCTTC
TRBJ1-1	.	few	TRBV5-1	CASSFDRPGVRNTEAFF	TGCGCCAGCAGCTTTGATCGTCCGGGAGTCCGGAACACTGAAGCTTTCTTT
TRBJ1-2	.	.	TRBV2	CASRSDAGNYGYTF	TGTGCCAGCAGATCGGACGCAGGGAACTATGGCTACACCTTC
TRBJ1-4	.	.	TRBV10-3	CAISETGIGEKLFF	TGTGCCATCAGTGAAACAGGGATCGGTGAAAAACTGTTTTTT
TRBJ2-1	.	.	TRBV6-1	CASSEGIGGVGTNEQFF	TGTGCCAGCAGTGAAGGTATAGGGGGAGTAGGGACCAATGAGCAGTTCTTC
TRBJ2-1	.	.	TRBV4-3	CASSQEERRWNEQFF	TGCGCCAGCAGCCAAGAAGAACGGCGGTGGAATGAGCAGTTCTTC
TRBJ2-5	TRBD2	.	TRBV6-2/TRBV6-3	CASSEQLAGETQYF	TGTGCCAGCAGTGAGCAGCTAGCGGGAGAGACCCAGTACTTC
TRBJ2-1	.	.	TRBV7-9	CASSFWTNEQFF	TGTGCCAGCAGCTTTTGGACTAATGAGCAGTTCTTC
TRBJ2-2	TRBD1	.	TRBV10-3	CAIKRTGGTGELFF	TGTGCCATCAAACGGACAGGGGGCACCGGGGAGCTGTTTTTT
TRBJ1-5	TRBD1	few	TRBV6-6	CASSYIGTGNQPQHF	TGTGCCAGCAGTTACATCGGGACAGGCAATCAGCCCCAGCATTTT
TRBJ2-7	TRBD2	once	TRBV6-5	CASRRGLADYEQYF	TGTGCCAGCAGAAGGGGACTAGCGGACTACGAGCAGTACTTC
TRBJ2-1	.	.	TRBV11-2	CASSLALRGEQFF	TGTGCCAGCAGCTTGGCCTTACGCGGTGAGCAGTTCTTC
TRBJ2-2	TRBD1	.	TRBV5-1	CASSLTRTGQTGELFF	TGCGCCAGCAGCTTGACCCGGACAGGACAAACCGGGGAGCTGTTTTTT
TRBJ2-7	TRBD1	.	TRBV2	CASKTGSSYEQYF	TGTGCCAGCAAGACAGGGAGCTCCTACGAGCAGTACTTC
TRBJ2-7	TRBD1	.	TRBV19	CASSPGQVRKQYF	TGTGCCAGTAGCCCGGGACAGGTTAGAAAGCAGTACTTC
TRBJ1-3	TRBD1	.	TRBV11-2	CASSLSGGPGNTIYF	TGTGCCAGCAGCTTATCAGGGGGCCCTGGAAACACCATATATTTT
TRBJ2-3	TRBD2	.	TRBV11-2	CASSLVGSSGRRYTQYF	TGTGCCAGCAGCTTAGTGGGGTCTAGCGGGAGGCGATATACGCAGTATTTT
TRBJ1-2	.	.	TRBV28	CASSLDSYGYTF	TGTGCCAGCAGTTTAGACAGCTATGGCTACACCTTC
TRBJ2-5	.	.	TRBV2	CASRVDYGETQYF	TGTGCCAGCAGGGTCGACTATGGAGAGACCCAGTACTTC
TRBJ2-1	.	.	TRBV24-1	CATGGYNEQFF	TGTGCCACTGGGGGGTACAATGAGCAGTTCTTC
TRBJ2-2	TRBD2	.	TRBV7-7	CASSLAPLTSGIAGELFF	TGTGCCAGCAGCTTAGCGCCCTTAACTAGCGGGATAGCCGGGGAGCTGTTTTTT
TRBJ1-1	.	.	TRBV19	CASNPLGRGTEAFF	TGTGCCAGTAACCCCTTAGGGAGGGGCACTGAAGCTTTCTTT
TRBJ2-3	TRBD2	.	TRBV19	CASSIVGSGGTDTQYF	TGTGCCAGTAGTATAGTGGGTAGCGGGGGCACGGATACGCAGTATTTT
TRBJ2-7	TRBD2	.	TRBV5-1	CASSSTSGITYEQYF	TGCGCCAGCAGCTCAACTAGCGGGATTACCTACGAGCAGTACTTC
TRBJ2-3	.	.	TRBV11-2	CASSLVPQTRGNTDTQYF	TGTGCCAGCAGCTTAGTTCCGCAAACTCGGGGGAACACAGATACGCAGTATTTT
TRBJ2-2	.	.	TRBV3-1/TRBV3-2	CASSSTVGRNTGELFF	TGTGCCAGCAGCTCGACAGTCGGGCGGAACACCGGGGAGCTGTTTTTT
TRBJ2-1	TRBD2	once	TRBV9	CASSVAGTSVVNEQFF	TGTGCCAGCAGCGTAGCCGGGACTAGCGTTGTCAATGAGCAGTTCTTC
TRBJ2-1	TRBD2	few	TRBV5-4	CASSHHRGTSSNEQFF	TGTGCCAGCAGTCATCATCGGGGGACTAGCAGCAATGAGCAGTTCTTC
TRBJ2-7	.	.	TRBV19	CASSISLYYEQYF	TGTGCCAGTAGTATATCACTGTACTACGAGCAGTACTTC
TRBJ1-1	.	.	TRBV1	CTSRYGNRGRPNTEAFF	TGCACCAGCAGATATGGGAACAGGGGACGCCCGAACACTGAAGCTTTCTTT
TRBJ2-1	TRBD2	.	TRBV24-1	CATSDPLPGLAIHEQFF	TGTGCCACCAGTGATCCCCTGCCGGGACTAGCTATTCATGAGCAGTTCTTC
TRBJ2-7	.	once	TRBV7-2	CASSRTGYEQYF	TGTGCCAGCAGCCGGACTGGTTACGAGCAGTACTTC
TRBJ2-2	.	.	TRBV24-1	CATSGQGTTGELFF	TGTGCCACCAGTGGGCAGGGAACCACCGGGGAGCTGTTTTTT
TRBJ2-7	TRBD2	.	TRBV2	CASIGTSGRPYEQYF	TGTGCCAGCATCGGGACTAGCGGGAGACCCTACGAGCAGTACTTC
TRBJ2-7	.	.	TRBV11-1	CASSDRRALTYEQYF	TGTGCCAGCAGCGATAGGCGGGCACTTACCTACGAGCAGTACTTC
TRBJ2-4	.	.	TRBV20-1	CSAEQENIQYF	TGCAGTGCTGAACAGGAAAACATTCAGTACTTC
TRBJ2-1	TRBD1	.	TRBV19	CASRLRRDRVYEQFF	TGTGCCAGTAGGCTTCGAAGGGACAGGGTGTATGAGCAGTTCTTC
TRBJ2-5	.	once	TRBV4-1	CASSPQPGRYKTQYF	TGCGCCAGCAGCCCCCAGCCGGGAAGGTACAAGACCCAGTACTTC
TRBJ2-7	.	.	TRBV7-2	CASSLDYGGQYF	TGTGCCAGCAGCTTAGATTACGGGGGGCAGTACTTC